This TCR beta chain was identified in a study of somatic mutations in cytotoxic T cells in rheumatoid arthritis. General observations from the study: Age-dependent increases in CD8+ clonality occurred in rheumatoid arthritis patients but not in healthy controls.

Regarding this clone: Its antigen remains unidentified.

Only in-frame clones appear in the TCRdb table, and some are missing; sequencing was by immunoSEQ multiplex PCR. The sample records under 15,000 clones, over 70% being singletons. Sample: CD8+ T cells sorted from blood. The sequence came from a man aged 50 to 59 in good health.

The DNA for the CDR3 is TGTGCCAGCTCACCAAGCGGGGGCTCCTACAATGAGCAGTTCTTC. It translates to CASSPSGGSYNEQFF. The chain recombines TRBV18 with TRBJ2-1, with 8 bases aligning to TRBD2. Germline V gene sequence: CDR1 KGHSH, CDR2 LQKENI. The V and J ends lost 2 bases and 0 bases, in that order; junction bases with no gene match: 0. The CDR3 has 15 residues.